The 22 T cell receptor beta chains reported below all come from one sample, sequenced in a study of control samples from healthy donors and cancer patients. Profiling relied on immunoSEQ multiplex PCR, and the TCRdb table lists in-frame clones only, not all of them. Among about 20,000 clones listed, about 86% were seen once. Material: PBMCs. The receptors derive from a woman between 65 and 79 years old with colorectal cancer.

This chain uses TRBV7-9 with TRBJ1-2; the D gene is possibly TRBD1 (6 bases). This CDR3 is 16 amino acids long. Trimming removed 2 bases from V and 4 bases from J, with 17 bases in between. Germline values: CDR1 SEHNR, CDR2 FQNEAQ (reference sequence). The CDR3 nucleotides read TGTGCCAGCAGCTTACCAACCGATCCAGGGGTCTATGGCTACACCTTC. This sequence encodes CASSLPTDPGVYGYTF.

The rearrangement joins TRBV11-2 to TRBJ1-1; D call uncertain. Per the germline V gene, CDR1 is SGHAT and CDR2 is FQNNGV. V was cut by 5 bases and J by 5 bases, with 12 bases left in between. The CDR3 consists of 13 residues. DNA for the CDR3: TGTGCCAGCAGCCCCCAGCCCCGTACTGAAGCTTTCTTT. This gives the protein CASSPQPRTEAFF. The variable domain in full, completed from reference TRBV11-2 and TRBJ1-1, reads EAGVAQSPRYKIIEKRQSVAFWCNPISGHATLYWYQQILGQGPKLLIQFQNNGVVDDSQLPKDRFSAERLKGVDSTLKIQPAKLEDSAVYLCASSPQPRTEAFFGQGTRLTVV.

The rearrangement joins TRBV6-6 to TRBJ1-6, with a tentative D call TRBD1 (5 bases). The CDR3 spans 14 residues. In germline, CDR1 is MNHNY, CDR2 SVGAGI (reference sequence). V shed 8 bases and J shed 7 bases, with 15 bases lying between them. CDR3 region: CASGVGAGNSPLHF. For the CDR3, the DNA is TGTGCCAGCGGGGTAGGGGCCGGGAATTCACCCCTCCACTTT.

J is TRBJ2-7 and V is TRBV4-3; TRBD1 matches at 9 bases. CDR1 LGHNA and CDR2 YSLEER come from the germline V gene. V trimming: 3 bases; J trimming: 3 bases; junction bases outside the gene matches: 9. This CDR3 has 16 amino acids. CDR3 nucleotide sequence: TGCGCCAGCAGCCAGGGAGACAGGGGGAATCTCTACGAGCAGTACTTC. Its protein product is CASSQGDRGNLYEQYF.

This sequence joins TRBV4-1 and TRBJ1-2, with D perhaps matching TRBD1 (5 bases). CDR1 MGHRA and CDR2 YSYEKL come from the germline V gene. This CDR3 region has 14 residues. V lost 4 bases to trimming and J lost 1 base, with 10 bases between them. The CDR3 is CASSPTGGNYGYTF. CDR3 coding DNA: TGCGCCAGCAGCCCCACGGGGGGTAACTATGGCTACACCTTC.

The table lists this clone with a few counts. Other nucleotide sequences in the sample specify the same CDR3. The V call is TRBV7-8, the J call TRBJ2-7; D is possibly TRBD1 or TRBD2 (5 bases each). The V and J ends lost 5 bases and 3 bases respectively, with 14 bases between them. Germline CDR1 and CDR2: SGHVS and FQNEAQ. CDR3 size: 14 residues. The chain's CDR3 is CASSLRRGGYEQYF. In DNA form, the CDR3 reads TGTGCCAGCAGCCTCCGTCGTGGGGGCTACGAGCAGTACTTC. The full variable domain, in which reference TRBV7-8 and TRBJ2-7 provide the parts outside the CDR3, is GAGVSQSPRYKVAKRGQDVALRCDPISGHVSLFWYQQALGQGPEFLTYFQNEAQLDKSGLPSDRFFAERPEGSVSTLKIQRTQQEDSAVYLCASSLRRGGYEQYFGPGTRLTVT.

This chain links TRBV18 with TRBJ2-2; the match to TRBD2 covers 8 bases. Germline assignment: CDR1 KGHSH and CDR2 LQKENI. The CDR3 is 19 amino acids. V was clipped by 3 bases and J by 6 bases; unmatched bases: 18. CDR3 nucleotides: TGTGCCAGCTCACCGGGACGGACAGTATCGCGGGGGGTACCCGGGGAGCTGTTTTTT. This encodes CASSPGRTVSRGVPGELFF.

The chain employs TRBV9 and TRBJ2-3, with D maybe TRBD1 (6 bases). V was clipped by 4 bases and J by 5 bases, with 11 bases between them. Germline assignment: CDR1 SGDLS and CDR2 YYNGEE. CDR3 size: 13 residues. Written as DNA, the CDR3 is TGTGCCAGCAGCATCTCAGGGGAAGATACGCAGTATTTT. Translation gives CASSISGEDTQYF.

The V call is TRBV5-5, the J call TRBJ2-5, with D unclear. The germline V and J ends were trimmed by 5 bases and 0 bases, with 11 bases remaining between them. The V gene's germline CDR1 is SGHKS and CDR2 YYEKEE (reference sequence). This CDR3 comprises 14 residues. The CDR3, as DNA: TGTGCCAGCAGTCACCAGTTAAACCAAGAGACCCAGTACTTC. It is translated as CASSHQLNQETQYF.

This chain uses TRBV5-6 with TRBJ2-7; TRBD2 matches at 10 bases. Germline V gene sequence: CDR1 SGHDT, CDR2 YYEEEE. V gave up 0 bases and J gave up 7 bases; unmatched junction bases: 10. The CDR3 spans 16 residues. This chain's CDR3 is CASSLAAGGPSFEQYF. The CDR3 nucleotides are TGTGCCAGCAGCTTGGCAGCGGGAGGGCCATCGTTTGAGCAGTACTTC.

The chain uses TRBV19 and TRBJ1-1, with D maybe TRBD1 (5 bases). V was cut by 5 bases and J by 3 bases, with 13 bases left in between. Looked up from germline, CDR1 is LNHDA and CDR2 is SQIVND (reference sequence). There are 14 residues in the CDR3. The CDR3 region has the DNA TGTGCCAGTAGTGCCGGGACTTTGGACACTGAAGCTTTCTTT. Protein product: CASSAGTLDTEAFF.

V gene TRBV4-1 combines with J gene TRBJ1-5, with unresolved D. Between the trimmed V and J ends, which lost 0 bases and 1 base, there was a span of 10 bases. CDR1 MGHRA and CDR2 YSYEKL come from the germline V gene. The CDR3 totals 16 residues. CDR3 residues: CASSQDTGRSNQPQHF. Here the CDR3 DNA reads TGCGCCAGCAGCCAAGATACCGGGAGAAGCAATCAGCCCCAGCATTTT.

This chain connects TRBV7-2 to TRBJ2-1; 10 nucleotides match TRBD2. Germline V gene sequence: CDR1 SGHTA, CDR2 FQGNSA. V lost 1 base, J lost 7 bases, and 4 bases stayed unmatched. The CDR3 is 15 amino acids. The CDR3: CASSLDSGGRNEQFF. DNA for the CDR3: TGTGCCAGCAGCTTAGATAGCGGGGGGAGGAATGAGCAGTTCTTC. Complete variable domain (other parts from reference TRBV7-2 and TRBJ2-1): GAGVSQSPSNKVTEKGKDVELRCDPISGHTALYWYRQSLGQGLEFLIYFQGNSAPDKSGLPSDRFSAERTGGSVSTLTIQRTQQEDSAVYLCASSLDSGGRNEQFFGPGTRLTVL.

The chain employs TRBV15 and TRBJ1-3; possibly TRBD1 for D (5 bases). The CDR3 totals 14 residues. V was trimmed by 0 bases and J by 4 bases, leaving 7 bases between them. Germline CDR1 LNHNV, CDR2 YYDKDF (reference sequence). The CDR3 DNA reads TGTGCCACCAGCAGAGATGGGGACGGAAACACCATATATTTT. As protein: CATSRDGDGNTIYF.

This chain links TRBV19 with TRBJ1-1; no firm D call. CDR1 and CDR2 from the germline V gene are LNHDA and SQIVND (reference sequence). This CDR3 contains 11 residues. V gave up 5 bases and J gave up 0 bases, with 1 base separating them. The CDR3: CASSLNTEAFF. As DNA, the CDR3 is TGTGCCAGTAGTTTGAACACTGAAGCTTTCTTT.

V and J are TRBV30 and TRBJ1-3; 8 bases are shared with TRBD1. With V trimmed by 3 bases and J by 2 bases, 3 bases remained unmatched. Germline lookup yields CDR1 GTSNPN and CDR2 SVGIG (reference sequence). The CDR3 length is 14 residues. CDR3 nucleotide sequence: TGTGCCTGGAGCTTGGACAGGGCTGGAAACACCATATATTTT. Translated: CAWSLDRAGNTIYF.

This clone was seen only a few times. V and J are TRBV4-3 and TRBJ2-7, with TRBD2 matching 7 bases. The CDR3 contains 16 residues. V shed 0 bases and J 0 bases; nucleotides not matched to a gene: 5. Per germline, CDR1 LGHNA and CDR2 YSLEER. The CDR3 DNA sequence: TGCGCCAGCAGCCAAGATTTCGGGAGGCGCTCCTACGAGCAGTACTTC. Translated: CASSQDFGRRSYEQYF.

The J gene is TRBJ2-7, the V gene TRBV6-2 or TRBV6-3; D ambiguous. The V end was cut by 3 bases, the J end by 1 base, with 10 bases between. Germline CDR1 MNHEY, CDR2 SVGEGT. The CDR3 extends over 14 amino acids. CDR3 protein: CASSYADGSYEQYF. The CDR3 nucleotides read TGTGCCAGCAGTTATGCGGACGGTTCCTACGAGCAGTACTTC.

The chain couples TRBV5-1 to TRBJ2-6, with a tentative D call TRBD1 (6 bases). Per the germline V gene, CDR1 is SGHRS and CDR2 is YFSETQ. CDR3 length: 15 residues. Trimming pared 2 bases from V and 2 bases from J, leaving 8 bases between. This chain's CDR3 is CASSLGGPGANVLTF. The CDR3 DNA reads TGCGCCAGCAGCTTAGGGGGACCTGGGGCCAACGTCCTGACTTTC.

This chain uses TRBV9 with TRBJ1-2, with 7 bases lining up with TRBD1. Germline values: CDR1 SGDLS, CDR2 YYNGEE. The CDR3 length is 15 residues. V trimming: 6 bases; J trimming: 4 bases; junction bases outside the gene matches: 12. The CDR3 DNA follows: TGTGCCAGCACCCTAGGGACAGTTGGTATCTATGGCTACACCTTC. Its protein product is CASTLGTVGIYGYTF.

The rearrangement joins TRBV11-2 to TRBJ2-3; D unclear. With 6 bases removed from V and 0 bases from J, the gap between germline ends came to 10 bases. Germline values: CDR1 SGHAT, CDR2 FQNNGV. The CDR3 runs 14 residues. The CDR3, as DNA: TGTGCCAGCAGGACCCCCGAAAGCACAGATACGCAGTATTTT. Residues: CASRTPESTDTQYF.

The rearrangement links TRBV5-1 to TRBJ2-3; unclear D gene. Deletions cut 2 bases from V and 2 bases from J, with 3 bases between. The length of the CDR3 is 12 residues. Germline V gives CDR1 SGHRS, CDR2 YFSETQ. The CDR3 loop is CASSFLTDTQYF. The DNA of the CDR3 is TGCGCCAGCAGCTTTCTCACAGATACGCAGTATTTT.